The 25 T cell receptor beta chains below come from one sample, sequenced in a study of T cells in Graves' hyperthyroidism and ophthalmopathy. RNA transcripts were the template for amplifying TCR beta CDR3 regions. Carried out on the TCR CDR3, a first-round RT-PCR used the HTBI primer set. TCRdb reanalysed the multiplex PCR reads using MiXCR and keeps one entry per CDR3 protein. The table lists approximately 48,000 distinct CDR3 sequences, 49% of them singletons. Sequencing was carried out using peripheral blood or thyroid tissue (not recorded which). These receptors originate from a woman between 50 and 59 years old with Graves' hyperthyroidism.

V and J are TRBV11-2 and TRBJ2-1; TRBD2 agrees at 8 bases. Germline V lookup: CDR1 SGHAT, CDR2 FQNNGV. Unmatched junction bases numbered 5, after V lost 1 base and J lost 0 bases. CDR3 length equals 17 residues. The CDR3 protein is CASSLGSSGSSYNEQFF. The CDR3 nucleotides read TGTGCCAGCAGCTTAGGTTCCAGCGGGAGCTCCTACAATGAGCAGTTCTTC.

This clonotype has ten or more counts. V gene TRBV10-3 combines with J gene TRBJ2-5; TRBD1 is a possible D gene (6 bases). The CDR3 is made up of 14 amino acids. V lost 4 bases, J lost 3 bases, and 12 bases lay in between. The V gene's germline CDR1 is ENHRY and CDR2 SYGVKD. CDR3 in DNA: TGTGCCATCAGTGGAGGGGGACAAAAAGAGACCCAGTACTTC. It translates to CAISGGGQKETQYF.

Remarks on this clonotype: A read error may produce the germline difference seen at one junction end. The CDR3: CASSLRDTNYGYIF. In DNA, the CDR3 is TGTGCCAGCTCACTCCGGGACACTAACTATGGCTACATCTTC. The chain combines TRBV18 with TRBJ1-2; weak D call: TRBD1 (6 bases). CDR3 size: 14 residues. Looked up from germline, CDR1 is KGHSH and CDR2 is LQKENI.

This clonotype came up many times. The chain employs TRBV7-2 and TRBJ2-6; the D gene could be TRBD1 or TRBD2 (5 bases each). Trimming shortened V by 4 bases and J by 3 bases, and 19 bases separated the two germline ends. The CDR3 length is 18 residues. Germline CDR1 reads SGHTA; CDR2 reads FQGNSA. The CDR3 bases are TGTGCCAGCAGCTCATTCTCGAGGGGCTCTAGTGGGGCCAACGTCCTGACTTTC. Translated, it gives CASSSFSRGSSGANVLTF.

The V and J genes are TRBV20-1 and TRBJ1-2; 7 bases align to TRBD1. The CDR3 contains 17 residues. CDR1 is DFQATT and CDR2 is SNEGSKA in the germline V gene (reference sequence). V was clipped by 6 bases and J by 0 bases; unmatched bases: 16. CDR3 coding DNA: TGCAGTGCCCGAAATGACCTTGACAGGGCTCCTAACTATGGCTACACCTTC. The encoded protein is CSARNDLDRAPNYGYTF.

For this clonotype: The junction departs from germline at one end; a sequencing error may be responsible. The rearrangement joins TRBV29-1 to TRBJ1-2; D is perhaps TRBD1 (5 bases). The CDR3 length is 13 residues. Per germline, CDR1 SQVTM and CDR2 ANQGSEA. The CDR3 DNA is TGCAGTGTCCTCCGGGACTCTAACTATGGCAACACCTTC. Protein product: CSVLRDSNYGNTF. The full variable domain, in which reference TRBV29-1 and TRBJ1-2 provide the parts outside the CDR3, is SAVISQKPSRDICQRGTSLTIQCQVDSQVTMMFWYRQQPGQSLTLIATANQGSEATYESGFVIDKFPISRPNLTFSTLTVSNMSPEDSSIYLCSVLRDSNYGNTFGSGTRLTVV.

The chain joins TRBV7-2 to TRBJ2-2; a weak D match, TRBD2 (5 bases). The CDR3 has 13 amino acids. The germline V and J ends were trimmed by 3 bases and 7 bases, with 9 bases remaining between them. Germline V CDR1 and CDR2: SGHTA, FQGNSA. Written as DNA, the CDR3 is TGTGCCAGCAGCTTTAGCGCGATCGGGGAGCTGTTTTTT. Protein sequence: CASSFSAIGELFF.

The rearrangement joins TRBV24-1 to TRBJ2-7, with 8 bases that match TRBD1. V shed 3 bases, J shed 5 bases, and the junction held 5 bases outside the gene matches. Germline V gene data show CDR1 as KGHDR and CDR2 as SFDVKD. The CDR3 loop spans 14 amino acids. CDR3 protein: CATSDVGQGHEQYF. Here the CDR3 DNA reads TGTGCCACCAGTGATGTCGGACAGGGCCACGAGCAGTACTTC.

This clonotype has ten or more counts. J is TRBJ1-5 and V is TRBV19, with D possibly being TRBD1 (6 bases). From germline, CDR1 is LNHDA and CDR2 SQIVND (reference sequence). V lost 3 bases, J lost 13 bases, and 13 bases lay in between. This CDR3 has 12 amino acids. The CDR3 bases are TGTGCCAGTAGTATCCTTACAGGGAATCAGCATTTT. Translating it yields CASSILTGNQHF.

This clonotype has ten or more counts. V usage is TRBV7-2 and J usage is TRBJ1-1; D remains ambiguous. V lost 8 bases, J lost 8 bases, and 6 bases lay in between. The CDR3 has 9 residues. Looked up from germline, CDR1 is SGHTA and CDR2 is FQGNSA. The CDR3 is CASGPEAFF. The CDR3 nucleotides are TGTGCCAGCGGCCCGGAAGCTTTCTTT.

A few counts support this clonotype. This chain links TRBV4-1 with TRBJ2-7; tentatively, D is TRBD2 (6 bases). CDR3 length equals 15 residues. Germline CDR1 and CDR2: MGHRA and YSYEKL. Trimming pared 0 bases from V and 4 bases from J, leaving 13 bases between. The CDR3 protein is CASSQESVGGYEQYF. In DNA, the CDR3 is TGCGCCAGCAGCCAAGAGTCGGTGGGGGGTTACGAGCAGTACTTC.

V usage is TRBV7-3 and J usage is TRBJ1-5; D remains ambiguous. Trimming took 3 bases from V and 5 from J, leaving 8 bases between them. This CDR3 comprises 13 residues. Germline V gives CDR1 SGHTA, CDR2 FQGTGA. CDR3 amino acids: CASSLEDYQPQHF. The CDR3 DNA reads TGTGCCAGCAGCTTGGAGGATTATCAGCCCCAGCATTTT.

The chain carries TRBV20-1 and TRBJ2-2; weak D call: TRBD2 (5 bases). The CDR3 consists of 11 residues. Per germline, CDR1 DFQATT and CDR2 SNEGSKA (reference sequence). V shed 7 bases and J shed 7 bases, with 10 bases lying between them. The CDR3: CSVFGSGELFF. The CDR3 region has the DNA TGCAGTGTTTTTGGGAGCGGGGAGCTGTTTTTT.

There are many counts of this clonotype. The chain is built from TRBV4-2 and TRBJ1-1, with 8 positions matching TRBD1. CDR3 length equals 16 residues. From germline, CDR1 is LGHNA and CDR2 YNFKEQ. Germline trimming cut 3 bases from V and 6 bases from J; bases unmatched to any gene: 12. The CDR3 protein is CASSQDRQGTRAEAFF. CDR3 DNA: TGTGCCAGCAGCCAGGACAGACAGGGGACGAGAGCTGAAGCTTTCTTT.

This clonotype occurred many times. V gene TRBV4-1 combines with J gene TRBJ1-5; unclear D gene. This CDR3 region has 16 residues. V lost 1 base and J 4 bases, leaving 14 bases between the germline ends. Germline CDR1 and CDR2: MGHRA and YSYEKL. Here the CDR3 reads CASSQGLDRSNQPQHF. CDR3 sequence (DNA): TGCGCCAGCAGCCAAGGGCTGGACCGGAGTAATCAGCCCCAGCATTTT.

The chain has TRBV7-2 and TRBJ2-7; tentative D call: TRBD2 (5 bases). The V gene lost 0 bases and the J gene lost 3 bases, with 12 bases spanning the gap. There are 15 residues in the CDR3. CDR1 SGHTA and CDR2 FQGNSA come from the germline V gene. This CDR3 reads CASSLAGVLGYEQYF. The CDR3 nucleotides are TGTGCCAGCAGCTTAGCGGGAGTACTGGGCTACGAGCAGTACTTC.

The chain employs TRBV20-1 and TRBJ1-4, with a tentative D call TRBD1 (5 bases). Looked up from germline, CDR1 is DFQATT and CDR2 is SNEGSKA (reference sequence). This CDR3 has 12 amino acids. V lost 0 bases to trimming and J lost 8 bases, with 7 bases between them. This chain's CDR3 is CSAREGGEKLFF. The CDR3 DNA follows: TGCAGTGCTAGAGAGGGGGGAGAAAAACTGTTTTTT.

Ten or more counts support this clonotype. The CDR3 loop is CAWSVQWENYGYTF. The DNA of the CDR3 is TGTGCCTGGAGTGTACAGTGGGAAAACTATGGCTACACCTTC. This rearrangement joins TRBV30 to TRBJ1-2, with D uncertain. Germline lookup yields CDR1 GTSNPN and CDR2 SVGIG (reference sequence). V lost 0 bases, J lost 2 bases, and 10 bases lay in between. The CDR3 runs to 14 residues.

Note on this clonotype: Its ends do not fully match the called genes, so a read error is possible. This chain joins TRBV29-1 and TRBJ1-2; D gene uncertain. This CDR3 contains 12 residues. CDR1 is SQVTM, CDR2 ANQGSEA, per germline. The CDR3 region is CSVFGIAYGYTF. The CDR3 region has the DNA TGTAGCGTTTTTGGGATTGCTTATGGCTACACCTTC.

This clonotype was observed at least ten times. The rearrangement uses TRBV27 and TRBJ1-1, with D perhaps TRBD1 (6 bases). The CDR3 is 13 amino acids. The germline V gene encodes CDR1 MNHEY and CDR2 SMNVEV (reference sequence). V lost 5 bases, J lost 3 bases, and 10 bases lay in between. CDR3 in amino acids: CASSPYRDTEAFF. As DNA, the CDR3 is TGTGCCAGCAGTCCCTACAGGGACACTGAAGCTTTCTTT.

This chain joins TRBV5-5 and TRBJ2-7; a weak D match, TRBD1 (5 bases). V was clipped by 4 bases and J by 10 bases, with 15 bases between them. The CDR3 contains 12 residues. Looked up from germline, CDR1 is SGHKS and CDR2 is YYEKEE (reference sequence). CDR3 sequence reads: CASSVGHRGQYF. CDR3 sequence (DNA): TGTGCCAGCAGCGTGGGGCACCGCGGTCAGTACTTC.

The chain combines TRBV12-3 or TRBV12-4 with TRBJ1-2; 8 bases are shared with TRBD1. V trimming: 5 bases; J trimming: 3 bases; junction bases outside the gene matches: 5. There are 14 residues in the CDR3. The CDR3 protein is CASSASGGDYGYTF. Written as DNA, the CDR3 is TGTGCCAGCAGTGCCTCAGGGGGCGACTATGGCTACACCTTC.

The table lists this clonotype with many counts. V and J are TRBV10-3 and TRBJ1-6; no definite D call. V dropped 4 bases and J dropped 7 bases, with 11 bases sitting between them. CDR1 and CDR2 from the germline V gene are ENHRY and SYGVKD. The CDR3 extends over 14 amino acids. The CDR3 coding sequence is TGTGCCATCAGTGTCGGGGTAGTAAATTCACCCCTCCACTTT. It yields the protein CAISVGVVNSPLHF.

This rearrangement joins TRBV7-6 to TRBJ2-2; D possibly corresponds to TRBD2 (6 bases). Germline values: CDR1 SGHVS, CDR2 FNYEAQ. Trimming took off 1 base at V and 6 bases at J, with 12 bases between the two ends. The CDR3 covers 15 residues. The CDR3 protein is CASSLVAVKPGELFF. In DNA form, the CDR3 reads TGTGCCAGCAGCTTAGTAGCGGTGAAGCCCGGGGAGCTGTTTTTT.

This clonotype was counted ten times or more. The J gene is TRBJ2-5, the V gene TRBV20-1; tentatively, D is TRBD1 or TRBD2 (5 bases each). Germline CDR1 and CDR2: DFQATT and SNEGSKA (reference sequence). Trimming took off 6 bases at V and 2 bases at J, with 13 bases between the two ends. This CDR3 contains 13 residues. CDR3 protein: CSARDEIQETQYF. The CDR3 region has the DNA TGCAGTGCCCGGGACGAGATTCAAGAGACCCAGTACTTC.